These 14 T cell receptor beta chains came from one sample sequenced in a study of T cell responses to AZD1222 COVID-19 vaccine. Repertoires were generated with immunoSEQ multiplex PCR, while TCRdb's copy carries only in-frame clones and drops some. The profile shows approximately 110,000 clones, over 80% of them singletons. The sample was peripheral blood, taken 28 days after the second AZD1222 dose. All receptors come from an adult who received the AZD1222 COVID-19 vaccine.

This clone has only one observation. The rearrangement uses TRBV7-2 and TRBJ2-5, with D possibly being TRBD1 or TRBD2 (5 bases each). Germline assignment: CDR1 SGHTA and CDR2 FQGNSA. Trimming took off 1 base at V and 1 base at J, with 7 bases between the two ends. The CDR3 runs 14 residues. The CDR3: CASSLGGAQETQYF. The CDR3 coding sequence is TGTGCCAGCAGCTTAGGAGGGGCCCAAGAGACCCAGTACTTC.

V and J are TRBV11-3 and TRBJ1-1; perhaps TRBD1 as D (6 bases). The CDR3 sequence is 13 residues long. Germline assignment: CDR1 SGHNT and CDR2 YENEEA. V gave up 2 bases and J gave up 5 bases, with 9 bases separating them. CDR3 amino acids: CASSLRDTTEAFF. The CDR3 bases are TGTGCCAGCAGCTTACGGGACACTACTGAAGCTTTCTTT.

V is TRBV19 and J is TRBJ1-2; perhaps TRBD1 as D (5 bases). Trimming took 4 bases from V and 0 from J, leaving 6 bases between them. CDR1 is LNHDA, CDR2 SQIVND, per germline (reference sequence). The CDR3 is made up of 13 amino acids. The CDR3 DNA is TGTGCCAGTAGTAGGGGGTCTAACTATGGCTACACCTTC. It is translated as CASSRGSNYGYTF. Drawing the rest from reference TRBV19 and TRBJ1-2, the complete variable domain is DGGITQSPKYLFRKEGQNVTLSCEQNLNHDAMYWYRQDPGQGLRLIYYSQIVNDFQKGDIAEGYSVSREKKESFPLTVTSAQKNPTAFYLCASSRGSNYGYTFGSGTRLTVV.

The V call is TRBV2, the J call TRBJ1-1; no firm D call. This CDR3 comprises 13 residues. The V and J ends lost 3 bases and 8 bases respectively, with 13 bases between them. CDR1 SNHLY and CDR2 FYNNEI come from the germline V gene. CDR3 nucleotide sequence: TGTGCCAGCAGTGATCCTCGGCCGATCGAAGCTTTCTTT. Encoded protein: CASSDPRPIEAFF.

J is TRBJ1-4 and V is TRBV5-4; 7 positions match TRBD1. CDR1 SGHNT and CDR2 YYREEE come from the germline V gene (reference sequence). The ends lost 4 bases at V and 3 bases at J; junction bases unmatched: 6. The CDR3 spans 15 residues. The CDR3 nucleotides read TGTGCCAGCAGCCGAGAACAGGGGCCTAATGAAAAACTGTTTTTT. This sequence encodes CASSREQGPNEKLFF.

The rearrangement uses TRBV15 and TRBJ2-7; D is uncertain. In germline, CDR1 is LNHNV, CDR2 YYDKDF (reference sequence). The CDR3 has 15 residues. V gave up 0 bases and J gave up 1 base, with 10 bases separating them. The CDR3 DNA sequence: TGTGCCACCAGCAGAGAAAAGGGCGTATCCTACGAGCAGTACTTC. Encoded protein: CATSREKGVSYEQYF.

This rearrangement joins TRBV19 to TRBJ2-3; 8 nucleotides align to TRBD2. The CDR3 length is 16 residues. The V gene end was trimmed by 3 bases and the J gene end by 1 base; junction bases not matched to a gene: 6. Germline-derived CDR1 and CDR2 are LNHDA and SQIVND (reference sequence). The CDR3 region is CASSMGRAGGTDTQYF. DNA of the CDR3: TGTGCCAGTAGTATGGGTCGAGCGGGGGGCACAGATACGCAGTATTTT. The variable domain in full, with the rest retrieved from reference TRBV19 and TRBJ2-3, is DGGITQSPKYLFRKEGQNVTLSCEQNLNHDAMYWYRQDPGQGLRLIYYSQIVNDFQKGDIAEGYSVSREKKESFPLTVTSAQKNPTAFYLCASSMGRAGGTDTQYFGPGTRLTVL.

V gene TRBV5-1 combines with J gene TRBJ1-4; 10 bases fit TRBD1. V dropped 5 bases and J dropped 7; count of bases not matched to a gene: 8. This CDR3 contains 15 residues. CDR1 is SGHRS, CDR2 YFSETQ, per germline. As DNA, the CDR3 is TGCGCCAGCAGTTTTAGGGGACAGGGGATTGAAAAACTGTTTTTT. This gives the protein CASSFRGQGIEKLFF.

The chain couples TRBV7-8 to TRBJ1-5; 9 positions agree with TRBD1. The CDR3 has 16 residues. Germline trimming cut 1 base from V and 2 bases from J; bases unmatched to any gene: 3. Germline loops: CDR1 SGHVS, CDR2 FQNEAQ. The CDR3 spells CASSLGDRVGNQPQHF. Here the CDR3 DNA reads TGTGCCAGCAGCTTAGGGGACAGGGTAGGCAATCAGCCCCAGCATTTT.

The chain recombines TRBV29-1 with TRBJ2-3; D is possibly TRBD1 or TRBD2 (5 bases each). The CDR3 totals 13 residues. V lost 2 bases, J lost 1 base, and 7 bases lay in between. Germline loops: CDR1 SQVTM, CDR2 ANQGSEA. CDR3 sequence reads: CSVELGGTDTQYF. The CDR3 nucleotides are TGCAGCGTTGAACTGGGGGGCACAGATACGCAGTATTTT.

V gene TRBV9 combines with J gene TRBJ2-1, with TRBD2 identical over 10 bases. The V gene's germline CDR1 is SGDLS and CDR2 YYNGEE. Trimming took 0 bases from V and 4 from J; bases not matched to a gene: 7. This CDR3 has 17 residues. CDR3: CASSVGSGGAGYNEQFF. DNA for the CDR3: TGTGCCAGCAGCGTAGGAAGCGGGGGGGCCGGGTACAATGAGCAGTTCTTC.

V and J are TRBV15 and TRBJ2-5, with 8 nucleotides matching TRBD1. The CDR3 is made up of 14 amino acids. Germline-derived CDR1 and CDR2 are LNHNV and YYDKDF (reference sequence). The ends lost 1 base at V and 8 bases at J; junction bases unmatched: 6. The CDR3 loop is CATSRAGDRSTQYF. CDR3 DNA: TGTGCCACCAGCAGAGCCGGGGACAGGTCTACCCAGTACTTC.

This clone was recorded only once. This chain links TRBV7-2 with TRBJ2-1; 12 nucleotides agree with TRBD2. The J segment lost 7 bases and the V segment lost 1 base, leaving 8 bases of the junction unmatched. This CDR3 is 17 amino acids long. The germline CDR1 and CDR2 sequences are SGHTA and FQGNSA. CDR3 region: CASSLVASGRARNEQFF. The DNA of the CDR3 is TGTGCCAGCAGCTTAGTGGCTAGCGGGAGGGCCCGGAATGAGCAGTTCTTC.

The chain is built from TRBV7-2 and TRBJ2-3; D is uncertain. V was pared by 3 bases and J by 6 bases, with 13 bases between. This CDR3 has 14 amino acids. Germline V gene sequence: CDR1 SGHTA, CDR2 FQGNSA. CDR3 loop: CASSFPDPPDTQYF. As DNA, the CDR3 is TGTGCCAGCAGCTTTCCGGACCCGCCGGATACGCAGTATTTT.